This T cell receptor beta chain was identified during a study of molecular identifiers for immune sequencing clone quantification. Study-level results: In cases of identical TCR molecules sharing a barcode, highly expanded clone sizes could be underestimated. The study found clones above 20 RNA copies held over 98% of effector molecules and under 1% in naive cells.

The CDR3 sequence is 14 residues long. The germline CDR1 and CDR2 sequences are LGHDT and YNNKEL (reference sequence). V lost 2 bases, J lost 4 bases, and 8 bases lay in between. With respect to this clonotype: Its antigen is still unknown.

Using its own MiXCR run on the PCR reads, TCRdb lists one record per CDR3 protein. The sample has 490,000 or so distinct CDR3 sequences, about a fifth seen once. This receptor was identified in a human donor in good health. Some libraries in this study had Jurkat cell RNA spiked in. The sample consisted of naive CD8+ T cells from blood, with Jurkat cell RNA spiked in. Regarding subset: FACS-sorted CD8+CD4-CCR7+CD45RA+ naive T cells. V and J are TRBV3-1 and TRBJ2-2; no clear D. CDR3 amino acids: CASSQTTVTGELFF. The CDR3 DNA is TGTGCCAGCAGCCAAACTACAGTCACCGGGGAGCTGTTTTTT.